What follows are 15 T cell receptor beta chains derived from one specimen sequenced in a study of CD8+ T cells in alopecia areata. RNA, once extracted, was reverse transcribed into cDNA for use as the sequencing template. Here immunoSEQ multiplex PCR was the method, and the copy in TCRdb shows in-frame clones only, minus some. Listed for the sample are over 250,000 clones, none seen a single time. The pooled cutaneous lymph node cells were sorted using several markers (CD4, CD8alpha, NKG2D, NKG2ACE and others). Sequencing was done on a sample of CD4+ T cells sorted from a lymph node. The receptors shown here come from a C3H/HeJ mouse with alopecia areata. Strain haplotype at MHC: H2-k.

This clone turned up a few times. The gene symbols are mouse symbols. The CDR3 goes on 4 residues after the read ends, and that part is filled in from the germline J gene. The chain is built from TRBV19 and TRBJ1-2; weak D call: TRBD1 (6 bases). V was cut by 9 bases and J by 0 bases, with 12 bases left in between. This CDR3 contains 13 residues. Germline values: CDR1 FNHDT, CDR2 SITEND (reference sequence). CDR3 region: CATRDIANSDYTF. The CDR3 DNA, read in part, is TGTGCCACCCGGGACATTGCAAACTCC.

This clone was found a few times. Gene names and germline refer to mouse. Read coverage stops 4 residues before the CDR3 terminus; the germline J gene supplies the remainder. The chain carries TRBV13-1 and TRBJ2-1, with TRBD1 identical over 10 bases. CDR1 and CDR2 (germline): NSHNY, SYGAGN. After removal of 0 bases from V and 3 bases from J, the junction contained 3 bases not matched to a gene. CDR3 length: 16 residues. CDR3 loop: CASSDGRTGGYAEQFF. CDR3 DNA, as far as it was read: TGTGCCAGCAGTGATGGGAGGACAGGGGGCTATGCT.

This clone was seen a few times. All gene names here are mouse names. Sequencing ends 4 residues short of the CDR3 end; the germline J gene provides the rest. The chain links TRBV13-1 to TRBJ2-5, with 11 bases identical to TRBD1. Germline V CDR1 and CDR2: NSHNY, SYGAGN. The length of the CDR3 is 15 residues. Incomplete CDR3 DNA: TGTGCCAGCAGAAATCCGGGACAGGGGGGAGAC. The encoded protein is CASRNPGQGGD. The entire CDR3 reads CASRNPGQGGDTQYF.

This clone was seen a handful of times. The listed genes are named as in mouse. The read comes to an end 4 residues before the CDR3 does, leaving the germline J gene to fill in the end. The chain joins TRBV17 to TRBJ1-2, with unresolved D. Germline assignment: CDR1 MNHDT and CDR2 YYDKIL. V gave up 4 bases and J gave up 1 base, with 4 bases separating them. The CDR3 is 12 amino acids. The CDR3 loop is CASSKGNSDYTF. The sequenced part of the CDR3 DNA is TGTGCTAGCAGTAAGGGAAACTCC.

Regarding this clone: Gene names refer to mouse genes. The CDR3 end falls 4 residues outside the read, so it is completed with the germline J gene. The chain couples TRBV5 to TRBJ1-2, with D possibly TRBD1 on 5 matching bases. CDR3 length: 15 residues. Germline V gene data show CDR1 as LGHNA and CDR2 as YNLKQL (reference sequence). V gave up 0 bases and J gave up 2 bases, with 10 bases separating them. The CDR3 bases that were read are TGTGCCAGCAGCCAAGATTTTGCAGGGAACTCC. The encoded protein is CASSQDFAGNS. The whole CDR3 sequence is CASSQDFAGNSDYTF.

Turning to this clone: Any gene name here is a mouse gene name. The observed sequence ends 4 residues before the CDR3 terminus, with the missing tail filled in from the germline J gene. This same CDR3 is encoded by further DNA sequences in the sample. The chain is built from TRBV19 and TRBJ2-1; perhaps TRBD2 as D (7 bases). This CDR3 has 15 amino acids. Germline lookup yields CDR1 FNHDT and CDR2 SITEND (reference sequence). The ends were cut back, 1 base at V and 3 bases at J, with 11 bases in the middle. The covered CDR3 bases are TGTGCCAGCAGTATAAAGGGGGGGATCTATGCT. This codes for CASSIKGGIYA. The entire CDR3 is CASSIKGGIYAEQFF.

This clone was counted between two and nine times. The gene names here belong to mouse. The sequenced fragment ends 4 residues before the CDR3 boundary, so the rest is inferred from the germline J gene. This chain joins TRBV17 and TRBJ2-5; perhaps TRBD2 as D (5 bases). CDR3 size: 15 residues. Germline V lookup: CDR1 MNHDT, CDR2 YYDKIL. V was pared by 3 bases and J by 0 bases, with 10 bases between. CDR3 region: CASSRGLGNQDTQYF. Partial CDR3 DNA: TGTGCTAGCAGTAGGGGCCTGGGCAACCAAGAC.

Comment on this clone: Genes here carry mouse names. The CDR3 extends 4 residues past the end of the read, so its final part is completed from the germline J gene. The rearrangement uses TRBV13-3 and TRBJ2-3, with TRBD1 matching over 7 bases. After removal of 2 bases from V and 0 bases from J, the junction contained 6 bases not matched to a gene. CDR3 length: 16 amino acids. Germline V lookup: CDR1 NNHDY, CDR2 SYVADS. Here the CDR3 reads CASSDDRDPSAETLYF. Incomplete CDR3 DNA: TGTGCCAGCAGTGACGACAGGGACCCTAGTGCAGAA.

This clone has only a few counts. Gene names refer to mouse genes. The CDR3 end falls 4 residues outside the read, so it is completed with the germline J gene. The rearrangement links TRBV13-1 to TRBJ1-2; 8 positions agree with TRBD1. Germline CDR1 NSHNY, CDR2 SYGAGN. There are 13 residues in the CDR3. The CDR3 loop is CASSPGGRSDYTF. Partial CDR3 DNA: TGTGCCAGCAGCCCAGGGGGCCGGTCC.

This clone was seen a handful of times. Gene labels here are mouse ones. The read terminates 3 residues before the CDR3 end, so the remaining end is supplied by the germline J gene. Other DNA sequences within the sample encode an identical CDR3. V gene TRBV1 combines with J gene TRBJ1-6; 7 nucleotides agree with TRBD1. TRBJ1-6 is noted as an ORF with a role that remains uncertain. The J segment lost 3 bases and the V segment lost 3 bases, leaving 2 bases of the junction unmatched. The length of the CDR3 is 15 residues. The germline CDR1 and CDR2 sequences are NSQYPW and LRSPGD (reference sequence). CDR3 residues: CTCSAPGGYNSPLYF. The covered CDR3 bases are TGCACCTGCAGTGCGCCAGGGGGCTATAATTCGCCC.

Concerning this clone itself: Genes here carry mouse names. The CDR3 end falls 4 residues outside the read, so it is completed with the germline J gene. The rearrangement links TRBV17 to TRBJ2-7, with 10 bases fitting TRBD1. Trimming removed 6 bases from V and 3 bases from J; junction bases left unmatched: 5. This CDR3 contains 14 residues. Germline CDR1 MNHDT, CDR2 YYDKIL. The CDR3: CASRSGTGDYEQYF. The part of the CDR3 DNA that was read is TGTGCTAGCAGGTCCGGGACAGGGGACTAT.

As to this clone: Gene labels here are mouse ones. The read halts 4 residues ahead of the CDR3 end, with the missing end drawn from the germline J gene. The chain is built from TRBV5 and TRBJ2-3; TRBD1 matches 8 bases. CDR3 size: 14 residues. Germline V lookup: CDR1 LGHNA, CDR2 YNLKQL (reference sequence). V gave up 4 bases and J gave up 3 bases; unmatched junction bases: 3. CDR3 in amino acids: CASSPGQEAETLYF. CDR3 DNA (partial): TGTGCCAGCAGCCCGGGACAGGAGGCAGAA.

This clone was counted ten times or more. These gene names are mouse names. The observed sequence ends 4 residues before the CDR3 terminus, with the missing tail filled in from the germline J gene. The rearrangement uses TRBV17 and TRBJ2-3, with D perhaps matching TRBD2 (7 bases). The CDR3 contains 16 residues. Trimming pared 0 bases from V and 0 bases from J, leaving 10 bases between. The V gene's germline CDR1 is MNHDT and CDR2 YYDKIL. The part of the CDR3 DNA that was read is TGTGCTAGCAGTAGAGATGGGGGGCCTAGTGCAGAA. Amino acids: CASSRDGGPSAE. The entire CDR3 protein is CASSRDGGPSAETLYF. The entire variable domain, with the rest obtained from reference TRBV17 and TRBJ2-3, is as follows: DTTVKQNPRYKLARVGKPVNLICSQTMNHDTMYWYQKKPNQAPKLLLFYYDKILNREADTFEKFQSSRPNNSFCSLYIGSAGLEYSAMYLCASSRDGGPSAETLYFGSGTRLTVL.

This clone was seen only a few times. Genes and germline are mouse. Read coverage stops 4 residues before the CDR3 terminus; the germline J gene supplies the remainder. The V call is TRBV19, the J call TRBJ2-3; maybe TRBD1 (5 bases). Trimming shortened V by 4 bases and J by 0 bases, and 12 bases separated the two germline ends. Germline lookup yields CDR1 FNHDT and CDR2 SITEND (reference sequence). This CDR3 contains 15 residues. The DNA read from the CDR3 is TGTGCCAGCAGTCTCCCAGGACACAGTGCAGAA. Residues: CASSLPGHSAE. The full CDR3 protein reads CASSLPGHSAETLYF. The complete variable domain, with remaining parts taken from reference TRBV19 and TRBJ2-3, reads GGIITQTPKFLIGQEGQKLTLKCQQNFNHDTMYWYRQDSGKGLRLIYYSITENDLQKGDLSEGYDASREKKSSFSLTVTSAQKNEMAVFLCASSLPGHSAETLYFGSGTRLTVL.

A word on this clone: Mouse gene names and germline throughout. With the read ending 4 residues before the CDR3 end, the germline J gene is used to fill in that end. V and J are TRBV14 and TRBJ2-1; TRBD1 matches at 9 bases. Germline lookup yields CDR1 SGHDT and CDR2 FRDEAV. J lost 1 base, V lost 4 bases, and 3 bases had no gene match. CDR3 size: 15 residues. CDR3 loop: CASSRQGENYAEQFF. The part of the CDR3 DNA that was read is TGTGCCAGCAGTCGACAGGGGGAAAACTATGCT. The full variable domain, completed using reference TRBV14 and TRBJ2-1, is EAGVTQSPRYAVLQEGQAVSFWCDPISGHDTLYWYQQPRDQGPQLLVYFRDEAVIDNSQLPSDRFSAVRPKGTNSTLKIQSAKQGDTATYLCASSRQGENYAEQFFGPGTRLTVL.